This passage covers 8 T cell receptor beta chains from one sample sequenced in a study of cytomegalovirus exposure and HLA in healthy donors. Primers: 60 Vbeta forward and 13 Jbeta reverse. The data were produced by immunoSEQ multiplex PCR, yet TCRdb's version contains in-frame clones alone and is incomplete. The data hold approximately 120,000 clones, with 80% to 85% observed a single time. Material: PBMCs. These receptor sequences come from a woman younger than 45 in good health and CMV-seronegative.

The rearrangement links TRBV4-3 to TRBJ2-1, with TRBD2 matching 10 bases. The trim removed 0 bases at V and 9 bases at J, leaving 5 bases unmatched. Germline V gene data show CDR1 as LGHNA and CDR2 as YSLEER. The CDR3 contains 15 residues. Here the CDR3 DNA reads TGCGCCAGCAGCCAAGATCTAGCGGGAGCCCTTGAGCAGTTCTTC. It encodes CASSQDLAGALEQFF.

V is TRBV19 and J is TRBJ2-1, with D hard to call. The V gene's germline CDR1 is LNHDA and CDR2 SQIVND (reference sequence). This CDR3 comprises 16 residues. The V end was cut by 3 bases, the J end by 8 bases, with 20 bases between. Written as DNA, the CDR3 is TGTGCCAGTAGTATCTGGCCCCCACGCCACAACGATGAGCAGTTCTTC. Translation: CASSIWPPRHNDEQFF.

The chain employs TRBV11-1 and TRBJ2-3; 7 positions match TRBD1. The CDR3 consists of 14 residues. The J segment lost 6 bases and the V segment lost 5 bases, leaving 8 bases of the junction unmatched. Germline CDR1 SGHAT, CDR2 FQDESV (reference sequence). In DNA form, the CDR3 reads TGTGCCAGCAGCCCGGGACAGCCAGTTGATACGCAGTATTTT. This translates into CASSPGQPVDTQYF.

The genes are TRBV5-1 and TRBJ1-1, with TRBD1 as a possible D gene (5 bases). From germline, CDR1 is SGHRS and CDR2 YFSETQ. V dropped 2 bases and J dropped 6 bases, with 11 bases sitting between them. The CDR3 totals 13 residues. CDR3 DNA sequence: TGCGCCAGCAGCTTCGGGGGGGTCTCTGAAGCTTTCTTT. Amino acids: CASSFGGVSEAFF.

The chain links TRBV19 to TRBJ2-1; D is unresolved. Germline loops: CDR1 LNHDA, CDR2 SQIVND (reference sequence). Trimming stripped 3 bases from V and 0 bases from J, with 15 bases between. This CDR3 comprises 17 residues. The CDR3, as DNA: TGTGCCAGTAGTATCTTACCCCCCTCCAGCTCCTACAATGAGCAGTTCTTC. Amino acid sequence: CASSILPPSSSYNEQFF.

J is TRBJ1-2 and V is TRBV19, with 7 bases identical to TRBD1. The length of the CDR3 is 16 residues. Germline values: CDR1 LNHDA, CDR2 SQIVND (reference sequence). V lost 3 bases, J lost 0 bases, and 7 bases stayed unmatched. CDR3 coding DNA: TGTGCCAGTAGTATCCCCGGACAGGTATCTAACTATGGCTACACCTTC. It yields the protein CASSIPGQVSNYGYTF. The variable domain in full, with the rest retrieved from reference TRBV19 and TRBJ1-2, is DGGITQSPKYLFRKEGQNVTLSCEQNLNHDAMYWYRQDPGQGLRLIYYSQIVNDFQKGDIAEGYSVSREKKESFPLTVTSAQKNPTAFYLCASSIPGQVSNYGYTFGSGTRLTVV.

This clone has more than one count but fewer than ten. This sequence joins TRBV15 and TRBJ2-1, with TRBD2 as a possible D gene (5 bases). CDR1 and CDR2 from the germline V gene are LNHNV and YYDKDF (reference sequence). V gave up 0 bases and J gave up 3 bases, with 15 bases separating them. CDR3 length: 17 residues. CDR3 bases: TGTGCCACCAGCAGAGATTTGGCACGGGAACGCTACAATGAGCAGTTCTTC. Amino acid sequence: CATSRDLARERYNEQFF.

The rearrangement links TRBV13 to TRBJ2-1; a possible D gene is TRBD1 (5 bases). Trimming cost V 3 bases and J 8 bases, with 14 bases left between them. The CDR3 spans 14 residues. From germline, CDR1 is PRHDT and CDR2 FYEKMQ (reference sequence). The chain's CDR3 is CASSLPRGAHEQFF. The CDR3 coding sequence is TGTGCCAGCAGCTTGCCTCGTGGGGCCCATGAGCAGTTCTTC.